Sequencing of this T cell receptor (beta chain) was carried out in a study of blood T cell repertoires in COVID-19. Turning to the study itself: Some COVID-19 samples were acute and others convalescent; all came from the United States, Italy and Spain.

Trimming cost V 5 bases and J 2 bases; bases outside gene matches: 3. The CDR3 sequence is 13 residues long. Germline V gene lookup returns CDR1 SEHNR and CDR2 FQNEAQ (reference sequence). Profiled with immunoSEQ multiplex PCR; TCRdb holds only in-frame clones, not every one. The sample has 95,000 to 100,000 clones, 70% to 85% seen once. The sequencing input was peripheral blood. The rearrangement joins TRBV7-9 to TRBJ2-7, with 7 bases fitting TRBD1. The receptor was isolated from a man in his sixties or seventies with acute or convalescent COVID-19. CDR3 protein: CASSRQGAYEQYF. The CDR3 DNA reads TGTGCCAGCAGCAGACAGGGAGCCTACGAGCAGTACTTC.